These T cell receptor beta chains were read from a single sample in a study of cytomegalovirus exposure and HLA in healthy donors. Profiled with immunoSEQ multiplex PCR; TCRdb holds only in-frame clones, not every one. The sample has about 220,000 clones, roughly 88% seen once. The material sequenced was PBMCs. The receptors here all came from a woman aged 25 to 39 in good health and CMV-seropositive. Each CDR3 is given with its conserved first and last residue. D genes are given only for firm matches. Where a row states a size, it is once, few, many or the class of an expanded clone; other rows omit it.

clone size	V gene	J gene	D gene	CDR3 DNA	CDR3 protein
NA	TRBV12-5	TRBJ1-5	TRBD1	TGTGCTAGTGGTTTAGTTCAAGATGGGACAGCATATAGCAATCAGCCCCAGCATTTT	CASGLVQDGTAYSNQPQHF
few	TRBV10-1	TRBJ1-2	NA	TGCGCCAGCAGCTCAGGGATGGACTATGGCTACACCTTC	CASSSGMDYGYTF
few	TRBV11-1	TRBJ2-7	TRBD1	TGTGCCAGCAGCTCAGGGGGCGACCCCTACGAGCAGTACTTC	CASSSGGDPYEQYF
NA	TRBV25-1	TRBJ1-1	TRBD1	TGTGCCAGCGGACAGGGTGGCACTGAAGCTTTCTTT	CASGQGGTEAFF
NA	TRBV5-4	TRBJ1-2	TRBD1	TGTGCCAGCAGCTTGGGAGGGGGCGCTGCCGCTGGCTACACCTTC	CASSLGGGAAAGYTF
NA	TRBV4-1	TRBJ2-7	NA	TGCGCCAGCAGCCAAGAACGGCAGTGGGCCGGCGAGCAGTACTTC	CASSQERQWAGEQYF
NA	TRBV30	TRBJ2-2	NA	TGTGCCTGGAGTGGATTCAGGGCCGGGGAGCTGTTTTTT	CAWSGFRAGELFF
NA	TRBV6-5	TRBJ2-7	TRBD1	TGTGCCAGCACGAGGGACAGAACAAGCGAGCAGTACTTC	CASTRDRTSEQYF
NA	TRBV27	TRBJ2-1	NA	TGTGCCACCGGCCTCGGAGTTCCCTACAGTGAGCAGTTCTTC	CATGLGVPYSEQFF
NA	TRBV27	TRBJ2-1	NA	TGTGCCAGCAGTTCCCGCGGTTCATACAATGAGCAGTTCTTC	CASSSRGSYNEQFF
NA	TRBV27	TRBJ2-7	NA	TGTGCCAGCAGTAGCGAGCGAACCTACGAGCAGTACTTC	CASSSERTYEQYF
once	TRBV14	TRBJ1-1	NA	TGTGCCAGCAGTCGGGACTACACTGAAGCTTTCTTT	CASSRDYTEAFF
NA	TRBV25-1	TRBJ2-6	NA	TGTGCCAGCAGTGAATATGGGCCAGGGAGAGGGGCCAACGTCCTGACTTTC	CASSEYGPGRGANVLTF
few	TRBV9	TRBJ1-1	NA	TGTGCCAGCAGCGTAGGTTCGAACACTGAAGCTTTCTTT	CASSVGSNTEAFF
NA	TRBV30	TRBJ2-1	NA	TGTGCCTGGGGACCAGTTGTTGAGCAGTTCTTC	CAWGPVVEQFF
NA	TRBV7-9	TRBJ1-1	NA	TGTGCCAGCAGCTTACCGCCCCGTGAAGCTTTCTTT	CASSLPPREAFF
NA	TRBV19	TRBJ1-3	NA	TGTACCGGTCACCTCCAGGGCAGAAACACCATATATTTT	CTGHLQGRNTIYF
NA	TRBV6-5	TRBJ2-3	NA	TGTGCCAGCAACCCACACGGGACAGATACGCAGTATTTT	CASNPHGTDTQYF
few	TRBV11-3	TRBJ2-1	TRBD2	TGTGCCAGCCGGCTAGCGGGAGCCGGCAATGAGCAGTTCTTC	CASRLAGAGNEQFF
NA	TRBV27	TRBJ2-1	TRBD2	TGTGCCAGCAGTCCCCAGGGGACTAGCGGGAACAATGAGCAGTTCTTC	CASSPQGTSGNNEQFF
NA	TRBV18	TRBJ2-7	NA	TGTGCCAGCTCATTCAGCGGACATTCCTACGAGCAGTACTTC	CASSFSGHSYEQYF
NA	TRBV29-1	TRBJ1-2	NA	TGCAGCGCCGTTAGGGAAGCTAACTATGGCTACACCTTC	CSAVREANYGYTF
NA	TRBV5-1	TRBJ1-4	NA	TGCGCCAGCAGCAGATCCGGGCCGCCAGAAGAAAAACTGTTTTTT	CASSRSGPPEEKLFF
once	TRBV5-1	TRBJ2-7	TRBD2	TGCGCCAGCAGTCTAGGCACGGGAGGTGACGAGCAGTACTTC	CASSLGTGGDEQYF
NA	TRBV27	TRBJ2-5	TRBD2	TGTGCCAGCAGCCCCTGGGGGGGGGAGACCCAGTACTTC	CASSPWGGETQYF
NA	TRBV6-5	TRBJ1-2	NA	TGTGCCAGCAGTTACTCAGCGGTGGCGCAGGGTCGAAGCTACACCTTC	CASSYSAVAQGRSYTF